This TCR beta chain was profiled in a study of blood T cells in healthy people across ages. Through a sample-barcoded 5' primer and a J-beta primer mix, a second PCR was run for about 6 to 11 cycles. One entry per CDR3 protein results from TCRdb running MiXCR on the 5' RACE reads. Of about 720,000 distinct CDR3 sequences listed, roughly 25% are singletons. Study-level findings and limits: Measured against age, TCR beta diversity per million T cells decreased in a roughly linear manner.

The table lists this clonotype with a few counts. Its antigen is unidentified. The CDR3 runs to 13 residues. The V gene end was trimmed by 4 bases and the J gene end by 7 bases; junction bases not matched to a gene: 5. The sample also formed part of further work on T cells of mothers and their children.

The source of this sequence is a boy aged 5-17 years in good health. This chain links TRBV12-3 or TRBV12-4 with TRBJ1-1; 8 bases match TRBD1. Source material: blood. In DNA form, the CDR3 reads TGTGCCAGCAGTTCCCAGGGGGCGGATGAAGCTTTCTTT. Residues: CASSSQGADEAFF.